The 25 T cell receptor beta chains reported below all come from one sample, sequenced in a study of cytomegalovirus exposure and HLA in healthy donors. The PCR contained 60 Vbeta and 13 Jbeta primers. Produced via immunoSEQ multiplex PCR; TCRdb's table is partial and in-frame only. The sample gives 84,000 or so clones, 79% of which show up once; around 3% is in the top ten. Source material: PBMCs. The receptor source for this set is a man aged 25 to 40 in good health and CMV-seronegative.

The chain joins TRBV15 to TRBJ2-1; a possible D gene is TRBD2 (7 bases). Trimming left V 0 bases short and J 9 bases short, with 12 bases between. The germline V gene encodes CDR1 LNHNV and CDR2 YYDKDF (reference sequence). CDR3 length: 14 amino acids. In DNA form, the CDR3 reads TGTGCCACCAGCAGAGAGTGGGGGGGCGGTGAGCAGTTCTTC. Protein: CATSREWGGGEQFF. The complete variable domain, with remaining parts taken from reference TRBV15 and TRBJ2-1, reads DAMVIQNPRYQVTQFGKPVTLSCSQTLNHNVMYWYQQKSSQAPKLLFHYYDKDFNNEADTPDNFQSRRPNTSFCFLDIRSPGLGDTAMYLCATSREWGGGEQFFGPGTRLTVL.

The chain recombines TRBV7-3 with TRBJ2-3, with 7 bases that match TRBD2. V was pared by 7 bases and J by 0 bases, with 4 bases of the junction left unmatched. This CDR3 is built from 14 residues. The germline CDR1 and CDR2 sequences are SGHTA and FQGTGA. The CDR3 DNA reads as TGTGCCAGCACGCTCGGGGGGAGCACAGATACGCAGTATTTT. It translates to CASTLGGSTDTQYF.

V is TRBV2 and J is TRBJ1-1, with unresolved D. The CDR3 spans 13 residues. Germline values: CDR1 SNHLY, CDR2 FYNNEI. V lost 6 bases to trimming and J lost 2 bases, with 10 bases between them. The CDR3 DNA sequence: TGTGCCAGCAGAGCATTGATTAACACTGAAGCTTTCTTT. Its protein product is CASRALINTEAFF.

The chain links TRBV4-2 to TRBJ1-5; no firm D call. The CDR3 is made up of 12 amino acids. Trimming removed 2 bases from V and 4 bases from J, with 3 bases in between. Germline V gene lookup returns CDR1 LGHNA and CDR2 YNFKEQ. CDR3 protein: CASSQHNQPQHF. The CDR3 coding sequence is TGTGCCAGCAGCCAACATAATCAGCCCCAGCATTTT.

This chain joins TRBV7-9 and TRBJ1-5; D may be TRBD1 (6 bases). V lost 3 bases and J 4 bases, leaving 13 bases between the germline ends. CDR1 SEHNR and CDR2 FQNEAQ come from the germline V gene (reference sequence). The CDR3 consists of 15 residues. The DNA of the CDR3 is TGTGCCAGCAGCTTGGATGGACAGAGAAATCAGCCCCAGCATTTT. Translation gives CASSLDGQRNQPQHF.

This clone was detected a few times. This chain links TRBV29-1 with TRBJ1-3; 7 bases agree with TRBD1. This CDR3 region has 14 residues. J gave up 2 bases and V 6 bases, and 7 bases lay outside the gene matches. Germline V gives CDR1 SQVTM, CDR2 ANQGSEA. The CDR3 spells CSVVTGRTGNTIYF. CDR3 nucleotides: TGCAGCGTAGTGACAGGGAGAACTGGAAACACCATATATTTT.

This chain links TRBV6-1 with TRBJ2-3, with D perhaps TRBD1 (5 bases). The ends were cut back, 3 bases at V and 11 bases at J, with 12 bases in the middle. Germline V gene sequence: CDR1 MNHNS, CDR2 SASEGT. The CDR3 contains 12 residues. The CDR3 loop is CASSEKRGQQYF. The CDR3 DNA follows: TGTGCCAGCAGTGAGAAGCGCGGACAGCAGTATTTT.

CDR3 region: CAWSDQGAWQPQHF. CDR3 sequence (DNA): TGTGCCTGGAGTGACCAGGGGGCCTGGCAGCCCCAGCATTTT. The V gene is TRBV30, the J gene TRBJ1-5, with TRBD1 identical over 8 bases. CDR1 is GTSNPN and CDR2 is SVGIG in the germline V gene (reference sequence). This CDR3 is built from 14 residues. V lost 1 base, J lost 7 bases, and 6 bases stayed unmatched.

The chain recombines TRBV9 with TRBJ1-2; D is unresolved. Germline CDR1 SGDLS, CDR2 YYNGEE. The CDR3 is made up of 10 amino acids. Trimming took 5 bases from V and 11 from J, leaving 10 bases between them. The CDR3 coding sequence is TGTGCCAGCAGAGCCGAGACTTACACCTTC. As protein: CASRAETYTF.

This rearrangement joins TRBV4-3 to TRBJ2-2, with 10 bases fitting TRBD2. The junction had 7 bases not matched to a gene; V was cut back by 0 bases and J by 6 bases. This CDR3 comprises 17 residues. Germline assignment: CDR1 LGHNA and CDR2 YSLEER. CDR3 sequence: CASSQEEVAGGPGELFF. For the CDR3, the DNA is TGCGCCAGCAGCCAAGAGGAGGTAGCGGGGGGCCCCGGGGAGCTGTTTTTT.

The genes are TRBV5-6 and TRBJ2-2, with TRBD1 matching 8 bases. The V and J ends lost 0 bases and 4 bases, in that order; junction bases with no gene match: 5. The V gene's germline CDR1 is SGHDT and CDR2 YYEEEE. The CDR3 contains 16 residues. The chain's CDR3 is CASSLATGVSTGELFF. The CDR3 DNA reads TGTGCCAGCAGCTTGGCGACAGGGGTGAGCACCGGGGAGCTGTTTTTT. The full variable domain, with the rest looked up from reference TRBV5-6 and TRBJ2-2, is DAGVTQSPTHLIKTRGQQVTLRCSPKSGHDTVSWYQQALGQGPQFIFQYYEEEERQRGNFPDRFSGHQFPNYSSELNVNALLLGDSALYLCASSLATGVSTGELFFGEGSRLTVL.

The CDR3 bases are TGTGCCAGCAGCCAAGATCTTCGGGGGACTGGGGAGCTGTTTTTT. Translation: CASSQDLRGTGELFF. This sequence joins TRBV4-2 and TRBJ2-2, with D perhaps matching TRBD2 (6 bases). Trimming shortened V by 0 bases and J by 8 bases, and 13 bases separated the two germline ends. Germline CDR1 is LGHNA and CDR2 is YNFKEQ. CDR3 length equals 15 residues.

J is TRBJ1-1 and V is TRBV5-1; 8 bases line up with TRBD1. This CDR3 comprises 13 residues. With V trimmed by 3 bases and J by 8 bases, 6 bases remained unmatched. Germline V gene sequence: CDR1 SGHRS, CDR2 YFSETQ. The CDR3 coding sequence is TGCGCCAGCAGCTCAGGGACAGGCAAGGAAGCTTTCTTT. Encoded protein: CASSSGTGKEAFF.

This clone was found once. CDR3 coding DNA: TGTGCCAGCAGTGTACAGGGTTGGACTGAAGCTTTCTTT. As protein: CASSVQGWTEAFF. This sequence joins TRBV6-1 and TRBJ1-1, with a possible D match to TRBD1 (6 bases). Trimming removed 4 bases from V and 5 bases from J, with 11 bases in between. Germline values: CDR1 MNHNS, CDR2 SASEGT. This CDR3 comprises 13 residues.

The chain joins TRBV5-1 to TRBJ1-1, with TRBD1 identical over 8 bases. The length of the CDR3 is 15 residues. CDR1 is SGHRS and CDR2 is YFSETQ in the germline V gene. Losses at the gene ends were 4 bases for V and 2 bases for J; bases not matched to a gene: 7. In DNA, the CDR3 is TGCGCCAGCAGCCAGGACAGGGCTTTCAACACTGAAGCTTTCTTT. It codes for CASSQDRAFNTEAFF.

This clone was recorded only once. This sequence joins TRBV7-8 and TRBJ1-1, with TRBD1 as a possible D gene (5 bases). The CDR3 length is 15 residues. Germline V gene data show CDR1 as SGHVS and CDR2 as FQNEAQ. V lost 1 base and J 2 bases, leaving 11 bases between the germline ends. The CDR3 protein is CASSLVAGTNTEAFF. For the CDR3, the DNA is TGTGCCAGCAGCTTAGTGGCCGGGACTAACACTGAAGCTTTCTTT.

The rearrangement links TRBV27 to TRBJ2-6, with D perhaps matching TRBD1 (6 bases). The CDR3 runs to 13 residues. Germline values: CDR1 MNHEY, CDR2 SMNVEV (reference sequence). Trimming removed 5 bases from V and 13 bases from J, with 15 bases in between. The CDR3 here is CASSHRQDLVLTF. The CDR3 region has the DNA TGTGCCAGCAGTCACCGACAGGACCTGGTCCTGACTTTC.

The chain links TRBV5-6 to TRBJ1-1; maybe TRBD1 (6 bases). This CDR3 spans 14 amino acids. Germline CDR1 reads SGHDT; CDR2 reads YYEEEE. The germline V and J ends were trimmed by 5 bases and 5 bases, with 16 bases remaining between them. The CDR3 sequence is CASRPTGTTTEAFF. CDR3 nucleotide sequence: TGTGCCAGCAGGCCTACAGGGACGACGACTGAAGCTTTCTTT.

The chain has TRBV7-6 and TRBJ2-1, with 10 bases identical to TRBD1. Per germline, CDR1 SGHVS and CDR2 FNYEAQ. V dropped 2 bases and J dropped 0; count of bases not matched to a gene: 10. The CDR3 runs to 19 residues. CDR3 protein: CASSLLGQGGLSSYNEQFF. DNA for the CDR3: TGTGCCAGCAGCTTACTCGGACAGGGGGGATTGAGCTCCTACAATGAGCAGTTCTTC.

The chain combines TRBV27 with TRBJ2-1, with TRBD1 matching over 11 bases. Germline V gives CDR1 MNHEY, CDR2 SMNVEV (reference sequence). The trim removed 2 bases at V and 9 bases at J, leaving 6 bases unmatched. The CDR3 consists of 15 residues. The CDR3 nucleotides read TGTGCCAGCAGTTTAACGGACAGGGGGCGGGGTGAGCAGTTCTTC. Translating gives CASSLTDRGRGEQFF.

This chain joins TRBV7-8 and TRBJ2-3; 9 nucleotides match TRBD2. The CDR3 loop spans 15 amino acids. Germline lookup yields CDR1 SGHVS and CDR2 FQNEAQ. V was pared by 1 base and J by 5 bases, with 4 bases of the junction left unmatched. The CDR3 protein is CASSLGGGEVDTQYF. The CDR3 region has the DNA TGTGCCAGCAGCTTAGGCGGGGGGGAGGTAGATACGCAGTATTTT.

The chain has TRBV18 and TRBJ2-5; D is unresolved. The CDR3 is 11 amino acids. The V end lost 5 bases, the J end lost 2 bases, and 3 bases lay between the germline ends. Germline V CDR1 and CDR2: KGHSH, LQKENI. The CDR3 here is CASSSQETQYF. The CDR3 DNA reads as TGTGCCAGCTCATCTCAAGAGACCCAGTACTTC.

The chain has TRBV18 and TRBJ2-7; a possible D gene is TRBD1 (6 bases). Germline assignment: CDR1 KGHSH and CDR2 LQKENI. Between the trimmed V and J ends, which lost 4 bases and 1 base, there was a span of 11 bases. The CDR3 has 14 residues. CDR3 sequence reads: CASSRDTHSYEQYF. The CDR3 nucleotides are TGTGCCAGCTCACGGGACACCCATTCCTACGAGCAGTACTTC.

The chain is built from TRBV7-8 and TRBJ1-1, with D unclear. This CDR3 is 14 amino acids long. In germline, CDR1 is SGHVS, CDR2 FQNEAQ. The V end was cut by 2 bases, the J end by 1 base, with 8 bases between. The CDR3 DNA is TGTGCCAGCAGCTTAAACCCCAGGAACACTGAAGCTTTCTTT. Protein sequence: CASSLNPRNTEAFF.

The chain uses TRBV9 and TRBJ1-2, with a possible D match to TRBD1 (6 bases). V shed 4 bases and J shed 8 bases, with 27 bases lying between them. CDR1 SGDLS and CDR2 YYNGEE come from the germline V gene. This CDR3 region has 17 residues. In DNA form, the CDR3 reads TGTGCCAGCAGCTCACGGGACACACCGTACATTCAAGGCGGCTACACCTTC. It is translated as CASSSRDTPYIQGGYTF.